The following is a T cell receptor beta chain sequence with its context. The source of the sample is a study of blood T cell repertoires in COVID-19. This CDR3 is 15 amino acids long. V lost 0 bases and J lost 4, with 12 bases in between. Per the germline V gene, CDR1 is SNHLY and CDR2 is FYNNEI. Libraries were prepared by immunoSEQ multiplex PCR; TCRdb keeps only in-frame clonotypes and omits some of them. The table records roughly 100,000 clones, around 90% of them present only once. This TCR was recovered from a human donor with COVID-19, enrolled during active disease. The donor label of this sample is uncertain. This chain uses TRBV2 with TRBJ1-2; D not certain. Sample: peripheral blood. The CDR3 DNA reads TGTGCCAGCAGTGAAGCGTGGTCTGGCACCTATGGCTACACCTTC. This codes for CASSEAWSGTYGYTF. The variable domain in full, completed from reference TRBV2 and TRBJ1-2, reads EPEVTQTPSHQVTQMGQEVILRCVPISNHLYFYWYRQILGQKVEFLVSFYNNEISEKSEIFDDQFSVERPDGSNFTLKIRSTKLEDSAMYFCASSEAWSGTYGYTFGSGTRLTVV.